Here is one TCR beta chain with its context. Clones were sequenced by immunoSEQ multiplex PCR, and TCRdb holds only the in-frame ones, with some missing. In the table there are about 22,000 clones, around 81% of which are singletons. These data originate in a study of graft-versus-host responses after intestinal transplantation. The CDR3 loop spans 16 amino acids. Investigators treated the graft tissue so that it released intraepithelial and lamina propria lymphocytes. This material consisted of ileum tissue, taken 12 days after intestinal transplant. V usage is TRBV12-1 and J usage is TRBJ2-5; the table's TRBD2 call for D was not verified on the DNA. TRBV12-1 is classified as a pseudogene. This sequence was found in a human patient who received an intestinal transplant, so some T cells may come from the graft donor. This chain's CDR3 is CASTGPSGGAGETQYF. As DNA, the CDR3 is TGTGCCAGCACGGGTCCTAGCGGGGGGGCCGGGGAGACCCAGTACTTC.